This T cell receptor beta chain is from a study of shared clonotypes between healthy human individuals. The data were produced by immunoSEQ multiplex PCR, yet TCRdb's version contains in-frame clones alone and is incomplete. The sample contains hundreds of thousands of clones, around three quarters of which appear only once. This CDR3 spans 11 amino acids. Germline V gene sequence: CDR1 SEHNR, CDR2 FQNEAQ (reference sequence). Trimming pared 4 bases from V and 5 bases from J, leaving 5 bases between. This clone was detected a few times. At the DNA level, this CDR3 is encoded by other sequences in the same sample as well.

The receptor was isolated from a woman in her 30s in good health. Sequenced input: memory CD4+ T cells sorted from blood. As to subset: CD45RA-negative fraction. The chain carries TRBV7-9 and TRBJ2-5; no reliable D call. DNA of the CDR3: TGTGCCAGCAGCTCCATTGAGACCCAGTACTTC. It encodes CASSSIETQYF. Combining the CDR3 with reference TRBV7-9 and TRBJ2-5 gives the whole variable domain DTGVSQNPRHKITKRGQNVTFRCDPISEHNRLYWYRQTLGQGPEFLTYFQNEAQLEKSRLLSDRFSAERPKGSFSTLEIQRTEQGDSAMYLCASSSIETQYFGPGTRLLVL.